Listed here is a single TCR beta chain. This record belongs to a study of blood T cell repertoires in COVID-19. Study processing details: Amplifying reference gene primers gave estimates of nucleated cell counts. Some clones are missing from TCRdb's copy, which holds only in-frame ones; the method was immunoSEQ multiplex PCR. That table supplies the V and J calls and clone size; D and trimming were determined from the DNA. The data show under 60,000 clones, 79% seen once. With 5 bases removed from V and 0 bases from J, the gap between germline ends came to 7 bases. Germline CDR1 SGHAT, CDR2 FQDESV (reference sequence). This CDR3 contains 14 residues.

The sequencing sample was made of peripheral blood. This receptor was obtained from a man between 65 and 80 years old with acute or convalescent COVID-19. The chain combines TRBV11-1 with TRBJ1-4, with D tentatively TRBD1 (5 bases). CDR3 in amino acids: CASSVTATNEKLFF. The DNA for the CDR3 is TGTGCCAGCAGCGTGACAGCAACTAATGAAAAACTGTTTTTT.